This T cell receptor beta chain derives from a study of tissue T cells after allogeneic stem cell transplantation. Regarding this clone: The gene names here belong to mouse.

Method: immunoSEQ multiplex PCR; TCRdb's copy keeps in-frame clones and lacks some. The sample contains roughly 50,000 clones, around 70% of which appear only once. The origin of this receptor is a pool of C57BL/6 mice in good health. The sample taken for sequencing was sorted cells pooled from one or two spleens.

The CDR3 bases that were read are TGCTCCAGCAGTCGGACTGGGGGGCAAGACACCCAGTAC. Translating gives CSSSRTGGQDTQY. The complete CDR3 protein is CSSSRTGGQDTQYF. The rearrangement links TRBV23 to TRBJ2-5; the table's TRBD2 call for D was not verified on the DNA. The CDR3 end falls 1 residue outside the read, so it is completed with the germline J gene. The CDR3 extends over 14 amino acids. Germline V gene sequence: CDR1 KGHTA, CDR2 FQNQQP.